Following are 15 T cell receptor beta chains from one sample sequenced in a study of blood T cell repertoires in COVID-19. Clones were sequenced by immunoSEQ multiplex PCR, and TCRdb holds only the in-frame ones, with some missing. The repertoire holds a few hundred thousand clones, roughly nine tenths seen once, with roughly 1.9% in the top ten. The specimen sequenced was PBMCs or T cells enriched from blood (not recorded which). Receptors originate from an older woman who had recovered from COVID-19.

The chain combines TRBV5-1 with TRBJ2-5; TRBD1 matches at 9 bases. V was clipped by 3 bases and J by 4 bases; unmatched bases: 4. The CDR3 consists of 14 residues. The germline V gene has CDR1 SGHRS and CDR2 YFSETQ. The CDR3 spells CASSSGQGRETQYF. For the CDR3, the DNA is TGCGCCAGCAGCTCGGGACAGGGCCGAGAGACCCAGTACTTC.

The CDR3 DNA follows: TGTGCCAGCAGCTTTGGGGGGGCCGGGGAGCTGTTTTTT. Protein product: CASSFGGAGELFF. V and J are TRBV5-6 and TRBJ2-2, with 7 nucleotides matching TRBD2. The J segment lost 6 bases and the V segment lost 2 bases, leaving 1 base of the junction unmatched. The CDR3 runs 13 residues. The germline CDR1 and CDR2 sequences are SGHDT and YYEEEE.

The chain is built from TRBV5-4 and TRBJ2-5; 11 bases agree with TRBD2. The germline V gene has CDR1 SGHNT and CDR2 YYREEE (reference sequence). Unmatched junction bases numbered 3, after V lost 3 bases and J lost 2 bases. The CDR3 length is 15 residues. The CDR3 nucleotides are TGTGCCAGCAGCTGGACTAGCGGGCCTCAAGAGACCCAGTACTTC. It yields the protein CASSWTSGPQETQYF.

The chain employs TRBV24-1 and TRBJ1-2; 12 nucleotides match TRBD1. J lost 8 bases, V lost 9 bases, and 6 bases had no gene match. Per germline, CDR1 KGHDR and CDR2 SFDVKD. The CDR3 sequence is 13 residues long. The CDR3 region is CATAGQGAGGYTF. DNA of the CDR3: TGTGCCACCGCGGGACAGGGGGCTGGAGGCTACACCTTC.

The CDR3 coding sequence is TGTGCCAGCAGCCCGGGTGGGCCCCTAGCGGCTTACGAGCAGTACTTC. It translates to CASSPGGPLAAYEQYF. The chain is built from TRBV5-4 and TRBJ2-7, with TRBD2 matching over 7 bases. V was clipped by 4 bases and J by 4 bases; unmatched bases: 14. This CDR3 has 16 residues. Germline V lookup: CDR1 SGHNT, CDR2 YYREEE (reference sequence).

The V and J genes are TRBV10-1 and TRBJ2-7; the match to TRBD2 covers 7 bases. The CDR3 length is 14 residues. Trimming cost V 10 bases and J 3 bases; bases outside gene matches: 12. The germline CDR1 and CDR2 sequences are WNHNN and SYGVQD (reference sequence). CDR3 DNA sequence: TGCGCCACAACACCGGGGGGACGGAACTACGAGCAGTACTTC. This gives the protein CATTPGGRNYEQYF.

This clone was observed once. J is TRBJ2-5 and V is TRBV2; D might be TRBD1 (5 bases). CDR3 size: 13 residues. Germline CDR1 and CDR2: SNHLY and FYNNEI. V lost 11 bases to trimming and J lost 3 bases, with 16 bases between them. Here the CDR3 DNA reads TGTGCCGGTAAAACAGACAGAAAAGAGACCCAGTACTTC. Translation: CAGKTDRKETQYF.

The chain carries TRBV19 and TRBJ1-1; tentatively, D is TRBD1 (6 bases). Germline V lookup: CDR1 LNHDA, CDR2 SQIVND (reference sequence). The CDR3 has 15 residues. V was pared by 5 bases and J by 7 bases, with 20 bases between. The CDR3 reads CASSPGQNTGREAFF. In DNA, the CDR3 is TGTGCCAGTAGTCCTGGACAGAACACGGGCCGTGAAGCTTTCTTT.

The genes are TRBV28 and TRBJ2-1; TRBD2 matches 8 bases. V trimming: 2 bases; J trimming: 0 bases; junction bases outside the gene matches: 3. The CDR3 runs 16 residues. CDR1 and CDR2 (germline): MDHEN, SYDVKM. The CDR3, as DNA: TGTGCCAGCAGTTTAAGCGGGAGCGACTCCTACAATGAGCAGTTCTTC. As protein: CASSLSGSDSYNEQFF.

The genes are TRBV19 and TRBJ1-4; TRBD1 agrees at 8 bases. Per germline, CDR1 LNHDA and CDR2 SQIVND (reference sequence). This CDR3 has 21 residues. Trimming cost V 3 bases and J 3 bases; bases outside gene matches: 21. In DNA, the CDR3 is TGTGCCAGTAGTATGCGACAGGGGCGGCCTATAGGAATGTTCCCTAATGAAAAACTGTTTTTT. Its translation: CASSMRQGRPIGMFPNEKLFF.

This clone was picked up one time. The CDR3 reads CASSLKGWANTIYF. CDR3 coding DNA: TGTGCCAGCAGCCTCAAGGGGTGGGCGAACACCATATATTTT. The rearrangement links TRBV3-1 (or the pseudogene TRBV3-2) to TRBJ1-3; possible D gene TRBD1, 5 bases. Between the trimmed V and J ends, which lost 4 bases and 7 bases, there was a span of 14 bases. Germline lookup yields CDR1 LGHDT and CDR2 YNNKEL (reference sequence). The CDR3 runs 14 residues.

The chain joins TRBV6-4 to TRBJ2-2, with 10 bases lining up with TRBD2. This CDR3 is built from 15 residues. CDR1 is MRHNA and CDR2 is SNTAGT in the germline V gene. Losses at the gene ends were 3 bases for V and 4 bases for J; bases not matched to a gene: 2. The CDR3 protein is CASSELAGTTGELFF. Written as DNA, the CDR3 is TGTGCCAGCAGTGAACTAGCGGGGACCACCGGGGAGCTGTTTTTT.

The chain uses TRBV6-2 or TRBV6-3 and TRBJ1-2; perhaps TRBD1 as D (5 bases). The CDR3 runs to 14 residues. Deletions cut 6 bases from V and 7 bases from J, with 18 bases between. Germline V gene data show CDR1 as MNHEY and CDR2 as SVGEGT. CDR3 region: CASSLLRRAGGYTF. CDR3 sequence (DNA): TGTGCCAGCAGCCTCCTTCGCAGGGCTGGTGGCTACACCTTC.

This chain links TRBV9 with TRBJ2-5, with 9 positions matching TRBD2. Germline V gene lookup returns CDR1 SGDLS and CDR2 YYNGEE. This CDR3 is built from 16 residues. V shed 0 bases, J shed 0 bases, and the junction held 3 bases outside the gene matches. The CDR3 region has the DNA TGTGCCAGCAGCGTAGGCCTAGCGGGGTACCAAGAGACCCAGTACTTC. It encodes CASSVGLAGYQETQYF.

The chain couples TRBV28 to TRBJ1-2; a weak D match, TRBD1 (6 bases). V was clipped by 4 bases and J by 4 bases, with 28 bases between them. This CDR3 comprises 19 residues. Germline-derived CDR1 and CDR2 are MDHEN and SYDVKM. CDR3 loop: CASSSWYPGVSWKVYGYTF. The DNA for the CDR3 is TGTGCCAGCAGTTCTTGGTACCCAGGGGTTAGCTGGAAGGTCTATGGCTACACCTTC.